These 32 T cell receptor beta chains came from one sample sequenced in a study of blood T cell repertoires in COVID-19. Generated by immunoSEQ multiplex PCR, the TCRdb table keeps only in-frame clones and is missing some. The sample yields about 70,000 clones, roughly three quarters seen once. The specimen was peripheral blood. These receptors were obtained from a woman aged 60-75 years with acute or convalescent COVID-19.

This chain uses TRBV7-2 with TRBJ1-6; 8 bases are a match to TRBD1. The CDR3 consists of 14 residues. Trimming took 5 bases from V and 10 from J; bases not matched to a gene: 7. Germline V gives CDR1 SGHTA, CDR2 FQGNSA. DNA of the CDR3: TGTGCCAGCAGCGCGCGCGACAGGGGATCACCCCTCCACTTT. Its protein is CASSARDRGSPLHF.

The chain couples TRBV5-4 to TRBJ2-3, with a possible D match to TRBD2 (7 bases). The germline CDR1 and CDR2 sequences are SGHNT and YYREEE (reference sequence). V was pared by 7 bases and J by 4 bases, with 10 bases between. The CDR3 is made up of 12 amino acids. The CDR3 DNA is TGTGCCAGCGGGGGGGCCGCAGATACGCAGTATTTT. Its protein is CASGGAADTQYF.

The CDR3 region has the DNA TGTGCCAGCAGCGCCGACAGTCCCCCGAGAGAGACCCAGTACTTC. It yields the protein CASSADSPPRETQYF. The J gene is TRBJ2-5, the V gene TRBV9, with TRBD1 as a possible D gene (5 bases). This CDR3 comprises 15 residues. Germline CDR1 SGDLS, CDR2 YYNGEE. The V end was cut by 3 bases, the J end by 4 bases, with 16 bases between.

The V gene is TRBV14, the J gene TRBJ2-3; D perhaps matches TRBD1 (5 bases). This CDR3 is 18 amino acids long. In germline, CDR1 is SGHDN, CDR2 FVKESK. Trimming cost V 0 bases and J 2 bases, with 18 bases left between them. Written as DNA, the CDR3 is TGTGCCAGCAGCCAAGATCGTAACTCCCTTGGGGCCACAGATACGCAGTATTTT. Encoded protein: CASSQDRNSLGATDTQYF.

This chain connects TRBV6-1 to TRBJ1-1; D gene unclear. This CDR3 is built from 16 residues. V was shortened by 2 bases and J by 0 bases, with 13 bases between the two germline ends. The germline V gene encodes CDR1 MNHNS and CDR2 SASEGT. The CDR3 DNA follows: TGTGCCAGCAGTGAATGGGCGGGTGCCATGAACACTGAAGCTTTCTTT. This gives the protein CASSEWAGAMNTEAFF.

This chain links TRBV27 with TRBJ2-3; tentative D call: TRBD2 (5 bases). In germline, CDR1 is MNHEY, CDR2 SMNVEV (reference sequence). The V and J ends lost 5 bases and 2 bases respectively, with 11 bases between them. CDR3 length equals 14 residues. DNA of the CDR3: TGTGCCAGCAGTCAAGGACTCCTCACAGATACGCAGTATTTT. Translation gives CASSQGLLTDTQYF.

The rearrangement links TRBV6-1 to TRBJ2-2; no definite D call. Trimming removed 1 base from V and 3 bases from J, with 6 bases in between. CDR3 size: 14 residues. Per germline, CDR1 MNHNS and CDR2 SASEGT. CDR3 DNA: TGTGCCAGCAGTGAAGGGCCGTACACCGGGGAGCTGTTTTTT. It is translated as CASSEGPYTGELFF.

The rearrangement links TRBV5-1 to TRBJ2-2; D is unresolved. The CDR3 runs 12 residues. V lost 3 bases and J lost 4, with 4 bases in between. Germline loops: CDR1 SGHRS, CDR2 YFSETQ. CDR3 residues: CASSSGTGELFF. The CDR3 nucleotides are TGCGCCAGCAGCTCGGGCACCGGGGAGCTGTTTTTT.

The chain combines TRBV7-9 with TRBJ2-3, with 8 positions matching TRBD2. J lost 3 bases, V lost 11 bases, and 7 bases had no gene match. This CDR3 contains 13 residues. Looked up from germline, CDR1 is SEHNR and CDR2 is FQNEAQ (reference sequence). The CDR3 nucleotides read TGTGCCCTGCCCCGACTAGCGACAGATACGCAGTATTTT. This encodes CALPRLATDTQYF.

This clone has only a few counts. The V gene is TRBV19, the J gene TRBJ1-3; 10 nucleotides match TRBD1. The CDR3 length is 16 residues. Trimming removed 2 bases from V and 2 bases from J; junction bases left unmatched: 3. Per the germline V gene, CDR1 is LNHDA and CDR2 is SQIVND (reference sequence). This CDR3 is CASSITGQGAGNTIYF. CDR3 DNA sequence: TGTGCCAGTAGTATAACCGGACAGGGGGCTGGAAACACCATATATTTT.

This chain joins TRBV19 and TRBJ1-5, with 8 bases lining up with TRBD1. This CDR3 contains 16 residues. With 6 bases clipped from V and 6 bases from J, the junction kept 13 bases outside the gene matches. Germline V gives CDR1 LNHDA, CDR2 SQIVND (reference sequence). The CDR3 region is CASSPRRTGRSQPQHF. CDR3 in DNA: TGTGCCAGTAGCCCAAGGAGGACAGGGAGGTCTCAGCCCCAGCATTTT.

The chain couples TRBV13 to TRBJ2-3; 10 nucleotides agree with TRBD2. After removal of 4 bases from V and 0 bases from J, the junction contained 4 bases not matched to a gene. Germline CDR1 PRHDT, CDR2 FYEKMQ (reference sequence). This CDR3 spans 16 amino acids. CDR3 region: CASSSSGGRSTDTQYF. For the CDR3, the DNA is TGTGCCAGCAGCTCTAGCGGGGGCCGTAGCACAGATACGCAGTATTTT.

This clone was counted a single time. CDR3 loop: CASSIRGTGGSGANVLTF. As DNA, the CDR3 is TGTGCCAGTAGTATACGCGGGACAGGGGGCTCTGGGGCCAACGTCCTGACTTTC. The genes are TRBV19 and TRBJ2-6; 11 bases match TRBD1. The CDR3 is 18 amino acids. J was trimmed by 0 bases and V by 2 bases; bases with no gene match: 3. Germline V gene sequence: CDR1 LNHDA, CDR2 SQIVND (reference sequence).

The chain employs TRBV9 and TRBJ1-1; D gene unclear. Germline V gene data show CDR1 as SGDLS and CDR2 as YYNGEE. This CDR3 has 13 residues. V shed 0 bases and J shed 8 bases, with 11 bases lying between them. CDR3: CASSVDLRREAFF. The CDR3 nucleotides read TGTGCCAGCAGCGTAGATCTAAGGAGGGAAGCTTTCTTT.

This CDR3 is CASSQDEQGQGFQPQHF. As DNA, the CDR3 is TGCGCCAGCAGCCAAGATGAGCAGGGACAGGGATTTCAGCCCCAGCATTTT. This chain connects TRBV4-1 to TRBJ1-5; 9 bases map to TRBD1. CDR1 and CDR2 (germline): MGHRA, YSYEKL. The CDR3 covers 17 residues. V shed 0 bases, J shed 6 bases, and the junction held 9 bases outside the gene matches.

This clone was recorded only once. The chain is built from TRBV5-1 and TRBJ2-3; a weak D match, TRBD2 (5 bases). CDR3 length: 13 amino acids. Germline assignment: CDR1 SGHRS and CDR2 YFSETQ. Trimming stripped 4 bases from V and 12 bases from J, with 18 bases between. CDR3 in DNA: TGCGCCAGCAGCCTTCTGGGGAAGGAGGATCAGTATTTT. It specifies CASSLLGKEDQYF.

The chain joins TRBV6-5 to TRBJ1-5, with 7 nucleotides matching TRBD1. V gave up 6 bases and J gave up 4 bases; unmatched junction bases: 6. The CDR3 consists of 14 residues. In germline, CDR1 is MNHEY, CDR2 SVGAGI. The CDR3 DNA reads as TGTGCCAGCAGGACCGGGACAGAAAATCAGCCCCAGCATTTT. It is translated as CASRTGTENQPQHF.

This clone was seen many times. The chain employs TRBV28 and TRBJ1-6; TRBD1 might be the D (5 bases). The CDR3 has 18 residues. The V gene lost 4 bases and the J gene lost 9 bases, with 25 bases spanning the gap. Germline V gives CDR1 MDHEN, CDR2 SYDVKM. The CDR3 DNA reads as TGTGCCAGCAGTTCCCCCCCCATGACAGTTGCCCCTACTTCACCCCTCCACTTT. Its translation is CASSSPPMTVAPTSPLHF.

The genes are TRBV7-9 and TRBJ2-2; tentatively, D is TRBD2 (6 bases). Trimming removed 3 bases from V and 5 bases from J, with 22 bases in between. Germline V gene sequence: CDR1 SEHNR, CDR2 FQNEAQ (reference sequence). The CDR3 covers 18 residues. The CDR3 DNA reads as TGTGCCAGCAGCTTCCCTACCCGGGGCGGGGTCTCGACCGGGGAGCTGTTTTTT. The encoded protein is CASSFPTRGGVSTGELFF.

This clone was seen a handful of times. V and J are TRBV6-6 and TRBJ2-7; TRBD1 might be the D (5 bases). This CDR3 has 13 amino acids. Germline V CDR1 and CDR2: MNHNY, SVGAGI (reference sequence). Between the trimmed V and J ends, which lost 5 bases and 4 bases, there was a span of 12 bases. The CDR3 sequence: CASSRGSLYEQYF. Written as DNA, the CDR3 is TGTGCCAGCAGTAGGGGTTCTCTTTACGAGCAGTACTTC.

This chain connects TRBV7-9 to TRBJ2-7; D is possibly TRBD2 (6 bases). The V and J ends lost 5 bases and 2 bases respectively, with 7 bases between them. Germline CDR1 is SEHNR and CDR2 is FQNEAQ (reference sequence). The CDR3 has 12 residues. As DNA, the CDR3 is TGTGCCAGCAGCCCGGGGGCCTACGAGCAGTACTTC. It encodes CASSPGAYEQYF.

This clone was recorded only once. The V and J genes are TRBV7-3 and TRBJ2-1, with 8 bases that match TRBD2. The CDR3 consists of 16 residues. Germline assignment: CDR1 SGHTA and CDR2 FQGTGA. Losses at the gene ends were 5 bases for V and 7 bases for J; bases not matched to a gene: 13. The CDR3 loop is CASSLLGTSSMNEQFF. CDR3 bases: TGTGCCAGCAGCCTCCTCGGGACTAGTTCGATGAATGAGCAGTTCTTC.

The gene calls are TRBV19 and TRBJ1-2; the match to TRBD1 covers 8 bases. Germline V lookup: CDR1 LNHDA, CDR2 SQIVND (reference sequence). This CDR3 contains 14 residues. The V gene end was trimmed by 8 bases and the J gene end by 2 bases; junction bases not matched to a gene: 7. The CDR3 DNA reads as TGTGCCAGTGCCCAGGGGGCGAAAAACTATGGCTACACCTTC. Translating gives CASAQGAKNYGYTF.

J is TRBJ1-2 and V is TRBV7-6; TRBD1 aligns across 9 bases. The CDR3 is made up of 14 amino acids. CDR1 is SGHVS, CDR2 FNYEAQ, per germline. V was pared by 6 bases and J by 8 bases, with 10 bases of the junction left unmatched. In DNA form, the CDR3 reads TGTGCCAGCAGGCTTACACAGGGGGCAGGAGGCTACACCTTC. Translation: CASRLTQGAGGYTF.

The CDR3 here is CASSTTGPREPQHF. For the CDR3, the DNA is TGTGCCAGTAGTACTACAGGGCCCCGAGAGCCCCAGCATTTT. The rearrangement uses TRBV19 and TRBJ1-5, with TRBD1 as a possible D gene (6 bases). Germline V CDR1 and CDR2: LNHDA, SQIVND (reference sequence). There are 14 residues in the CDR3. V dropped 4 bases and J dropped 8 bases, with 15 bases sitting between them. The full variable domain, its missing parts supplied by reference TRBV19 and TRBJ1-5, is DGGITQSPKYLFRKEGQNVTLSCEQNLNHDAMYWYRQDPGQGLRLIYYSQIVNDFQKGDIAEGYSVSREKKESFPLTVTSAQKNPTAFYLCASSTTGPREPQHFGDGTRLSIL.

V and J are TRBV6-5 and TRBJ1-3, with 8 bases identical to TRBD1. Germline V gene lookup returns CDR1 MNHEY and CDR2 SVGAGI. The length of the CDR3 is 15 residues. J was trimmed by 1 base and V by 5 bases; bases with no gene match: 4. The CDR3 DNA is TGTGCCAGCAGTCTCTGGACAGGGTCTGGAAACACCATATATTTT. As protein: CASSLWTGSGNTIYF.

V usage is TRBV7-9 and J usage is TRBJ2-7; 8 bases map to TRBD2. CDR3 length: 14 amino acids. The germline gives CDR1 SEHNR, CDR2 FQNEAQ (reference sequence). Trimming at V came to 5 bases and at J to 9 bases, leaving 12 bases not matched to a gene. This CDR3 reads CASSLEAGGARQYF. CDR3 sequence (DNA): TGTGCCAGCAGCCTAGAGGCCGGGGGGGCCCGGCAGTACTTC.

The rearrangement uses TRBV13 and TRBJ2-1; no clear D gene. Germline V gene lookup returns CDR1 PRHDT and CDR2 FYEKMQ (reference sequence). V lost 4 bases, J lost 4 bases, and 14 bases lay in between. The CDR3 spans 15 residues. The CDR3 DNA follows: TGTGCCAGCAGCTCAAGAATTCAGGTTTACAATGAGCAGTTCTTC. Translating it yields CASSSRIQVYNEQFF.

This chain links TRBV28 with TRBJ2-1; D might be TRBD1 (6 bases). The CDR3 is 15 residues long. Germline CDR1 MDHEN, CDR2 SYDVKM. Trimming pared 6 bases from V and 0 bases from J, leaving 12 bases between. The CDR3 DNA sequence: TGTGCCAGCAGACAGGGTAGGGGCTCCTACAATGAGCAGTTCTTC. Its protein is CASRQGRGSYNEQFF.

This clone showed up many times. J is TRBJ1-3 and V is TRBV30; D not resolved. V lost 3 bases and J 0 bases, leaving 9 bases between the germline ends. The length of the CDR3 is 14 residues. CDR1 is GTSNPN and CDR2 is SVGIG in the germline V gene (reference sequence). CDR3 loop: CAWRHRSSGNTIYF. CDR3 in DNA: TGTGCCTGGAGGCATCGGAGCTCTGGAAACACCATATATTTT.

The V gene is TRBV5-6, the J gene TRBJ2-7, with a tentative D call TRBD1 (6 bases). This CDR3 comprises 16 residues. CDR1 and CDR2 from the germline V gene are SGHDT and YYEEEE. Trimming left V 3 bases short and J 2 bases short, with 18 bases between. CDR3 region: CASSSWQGLLAYEQYF. For the CDR3, the DNA is TGTGCCAGCAGCTCCTGGCAGGGGCTCCTGGCCTACGAGCAGTACTTC.

The chain joins TRBV19 to TRBJ2-2; perhaps TRBD1 as D (6 bases). Trimming removed 5 bases from V and 5 bases from J, with 15 bases in between. The CDR3 is made up of 15 amino acids. CDR1 and CDR2 (germline): LNHDA, SQIVND (reference sequence). The CDR3 bases are TGTGCCAGTAGTCTTCGGGACACTAGGACCGGGGAGCTGTTTTTT. Protein product: CASSLRDTRTGELFF. Based on the CDR3 plus reference TRBV19 and TRBJ2-2, the full variable domain is DGGITQSPKYLFRKEGQNVTLSCEQNLNHDAMYWYRQDPGQGLRLIYYSQIVNDFQKGDIAEGYSVSREKKESFPLTVTSAQKNPTAFYLCASSLRDTRTGELFFGEGSRLTVL.